This is a list of T cell receptor beta chains from one sample in a study of human CD4 T cells and Enterobacteriaceae. Assay: immunoSEQ multiplex PCR; the TCRdb copy retains only in-frame clones and omits some. The sample records just under 30,000 clones, 70% to 85% being singletons. Sequencing input: memory CD4+ T cells from blood. Every receptor here comes from a human donor in good health. The CDR3 runs from the conserved cysteine through the conserved F or W. D genes are given only for firm matches. Only some rows state a clone size, as once, few, many or a class for expanded clones.

V gene	clone size	J gene	D gene	CDR3 length	CDR3 protein	CDR3 DNA
TRBV10-3	NA	TRBJ1-4	TRBD1	16	CAISDPVDRDHEKLFF	TGTGCCATCAGTGACCCCGTTGACAGGGACCACGAAAAACTGTTTTTT
TRBV11-2	NA	TRBJ2-7	TRBD1	16	CASSFPSGTGSYEQYF	TGTGCCAGCAGCTTCCCCTCCGGGACAGGGTCCTACGAGCAGTACTTC
TRBV19	NA	TRBJ2-7	TRBD1	13	CASSFGTAYEQYF	TGTGCCAGTAGTTTTGGGACAGCCTACGAGCAGTACTTC
TRBV18	NA	TRBJ1-5	NA	14	CASSPGRDSQPQHF	TGTGCCAGCTCACCAGGGAGGGATAGTCAGCCCCAGCATTTT
TRBV11-2	NA	TRBJ2-3	NA	15	CASSGGAGHTDTQYF	TGTGCCAGCAGCGGGGGGGCGGGGCACACAGATACGCAGTATTTT
TRBV6-1	NA	TRBJ2-7	NA	16	CASSEADNPPGYEQYF	TGTGCCAGCAGTGAAGCTGATAATCCTCCCGGCTACGAGCAGTACTTC
TRBV9	NA	TRBJ2-2	NA	13	CASSVYGTGELFF	TGTGCCAGCAGCGTATATGGCACCGGGGAGCTGTTTTTT
TRBV6-1	NA	TRBJ1-2	NA	13	CASRLLEGYGYTF	TGTGCCAGCCGACTTCTAGAGGGATACGGCTACACCTTC
TRBV6-1	NA	TRBJ1-2	NA	14	CASKLGDRSYGYTF	TGTGCCAGCAAGTTGGGTGACAGATCCTATGGCTACACCTTC
TRBV7-3	NA	TRBJ2-2	NA	16	CASSPTGVSVTGELFF	TGTGCCAGCAGCCCCACGGGAGTGAGTGTCACCGGGGAGCTGTTTTTT
TRBV7-8	few	TRBJ2-1	NA	11	CASSLTREQFF	TGTGCCAGCAGCCTGACTAGGGAGCAGTTCTTC
TRBV18	NA	TRBJ2-7	TRBD2	15	CASSPPGLAAYEQYF	TGTGCCAGCTCACCACCGGGACTAGCGGCCTACGAGCAGTACTTC
TRBV5-1	NA	TRBJ2-7	NA	15	CASSGAGTTSGEQYF	TGCGCCAGCAGCGGTGCCGGGACGACGTCGGGCGAGCAGTACTTC
TRBV2	NA	TRBJ1-5	NA	14	CASRGMPGNQPQHF	TGTGCCAGCAGGGGGATGCCGGGCAATCAGCCCCAGCATTTT
TRBV5-5	NA	TRBJ1-2	TRBD1	13	CASTLDRHYGYTF	TGTGCCAGCACCCTGGACAGGCACTATGGCTACACCTTC
TRBV4-2	NA	TRBJ2-6	NA	20	CASSHVRRGVSNSGANVLTF	TGTGCCAGCAGCCATGTACGCCGAGGGGTGTCGAATTCTGGGGCCAACGTCCTGACTTTC
TRBV5-4	NA	TRBJ2-1	NA	14	CASSLFRGGNEQFF	TGTGCCAGCAGCTTGTTCAGGGGTGGGAATGAGCAGTTCTTC
TRBV10-3	NA	TRBJ2-1	NA	13	CAIRRADRNEQFF	TGTGCCATCAGGAGAGCCGATAGGAATGAGCAGTTCTTC
TRBV7-2	NA	TRBJ2-5	NA	11	CASSSEETQYF	TGTGCCAGCAGCTCTGAAGAGACCCAGTACTTC
TRBV19	NA	TRBJ2-1	NA	12	CASKARENEQFF	TGTGCCAGTAAGGCCAGGGAGAATGAGCAGTTCTTC
TRBV13	few	TRBJ2-7	TRBD2	19	CASSLIGLAGGPFAYEQYF	TGTGCCAGCAGCCTGATCGGACTAGCGGGAGGGCCTTTCGCGTACGAGCAGTACTTC
TRBV27	few	TRBJ1-4	TRBD1	15	CASSQAGQANEKLFF	TGTGCCAGCAGTCAAGCGGGACAGGCTAATGAAAAACTGTTTTTT
TRBV7-3	NA	TRBJ2-7	TRBD2	16	CASSLDSGRAGHEQYF	TGTGCCAGCAGCTTAGACAGCGGGAGGGCCGGCCACGAGCAGTACTTC
TRBV6-1	NA	TRBJ2-7	TRBD1	14	CASSEKDRVYEQYF	TGTGCCAGCAGTGAAAAGGACAGGGTCTACGAGCAGTACTTC
TRBV6-1	NA	TRBJ1-2	NA	15	CASSEDVWTVYGYTF	TGTGCCAGCAGTGAAGACGTGTGGACAGTTTATGGCTACACCTTC
TRBV28	NA	TRBJ1-5	NA	18	CASSLSPGLGALDQPQHF	TGTGCCAGCAGTTTATCACCGGGGTTGGGGGCCCTGGATCAGCCCCAGCATTTT
TRBV19	NA	TRBJ2-1	TRBD2	16	CASARLAGGTGNEQFF	TGTGCCAGCGCCCGACTAGCGGGAGGGACTGGCAATGAGCAGTTCTTC
TRBV5-1	NA	TRBJ2-5	NA	13	CASSDLERETQYF	TGCGCCAGCAGCGACTTGGAGCGAGAGACCCAGTACTTC
TRBV2	NA	TRBJ2-2	TRBD1	14	CASRAGGAPGELFF	TGTGCCAGCAGGGCAGGGGGCGCGCCCGGGGAGCTGTTTTTT
TRBV7-9	NA	TRBJ1-2	TRBD1	13	CASSLGTGGGYTF	TGTGCCAGCAGCTTAGGGACAGGGGGCGGCTACACCTTC
TRBV5-6	NA	TRBJ1-4	TRBD1	16	CASSSSHGTAMEKLFF	TGTGCCAGCAGCTCTTCACACGGGACAGCGATGGAAAAACTGTTTTTT
TRBV29-1	NA	TRBJ2-1	NA	12	CSVSPADNEQFF	TGCAGCGTCTCACCGGCAGACAATGAGCAGTTCTTC
TRBV5-1	NA	TRBJ1-3	NA	17	CASSPAVGSSSGNTIYF	TGCGCCAGCAGCCCCGCCGTAGGCTCCTCATCTGGAAACACCATATATTTT
TRBV2	NA	TRBJ2-1	NA	14	CASSEARGAETQFF	TGTGCCAGCAGTGAAGCTCGGGGGGCGGAGACCCAGTTCTTC
TRBV19	NA	TRBJ1-5	TRBD1	17	CASSKPPTGGSNQPQHF	TGTGCCAGTAGTAAACCGCCGACAGGGGGAAGCAATCAGCCCCAGCATTTT
TRBV25-1	NA	TRBJ1-5	TRBD1	14	CASSQTGRDQPQHF	TGTGCCAGCAGCCAGACAGGGCGTGATCAGCCCCAGCATTTT
TRBV5-1	NA	TRBJ1-1	NA	14	CASTGGDMNTEAFF	TGCGCCAGCACGGGGGGCGACATGAACACTGAAGCTTTCTTT
TRBV6-1	few	TRBJ1-1	NA	12	CASTPDLGLAFF	TGTGCCAGCACCCCCGACCTAGGGTTAGCTTTCTTT
TRBV7-3	few	TRBJ2-5	NA	14	CASSPYLSPETQYF	TGTGCCAGCAGCCCCTACCTCAGCCCGGAGACCCAGTACTTC
TRBV7-2	NA	TRBJ2-7	NA	11	CASTFYYEQYF	TGTGCCAGCACCTTCTACTACGAGCAGTACTTC
TRBV6-1	NA	TRBJ2-7	NA	15	CASSEGPGTLYEQYF	TGTGCCAGCAGTGAAGGCCCCGGGACCCTCTACGAGCAGTACTTC
TRBV12-5	NA	TRBJ2-7	NA	15	CASGLIAPSSYEQYF	TGTGCTAGTGGTTTAATAGCGCCGAGCTCCTACGAGCAGTACTTC
TRBV13	NA	TRBJ2-3	NA	14	CASSLGQGRDTQYF	TGTGCCAGCAGCTTAGGACAGGGTAGGGATACGCAGTATTTT
TRBV6-1	NA	TRBJ1-5	NA	15	CASSETRGANQPQHF	TGTGCCAGCAGTGAAACAAGGGGTGCCAATCAGCCCCAGCATTTT
TRBV11-1	NA	TRBJ1-1	NA	12	CASSYRDTEAFF	TGTGCCAGCAGCTACAGAGACACTGAAGCTTTCTTT